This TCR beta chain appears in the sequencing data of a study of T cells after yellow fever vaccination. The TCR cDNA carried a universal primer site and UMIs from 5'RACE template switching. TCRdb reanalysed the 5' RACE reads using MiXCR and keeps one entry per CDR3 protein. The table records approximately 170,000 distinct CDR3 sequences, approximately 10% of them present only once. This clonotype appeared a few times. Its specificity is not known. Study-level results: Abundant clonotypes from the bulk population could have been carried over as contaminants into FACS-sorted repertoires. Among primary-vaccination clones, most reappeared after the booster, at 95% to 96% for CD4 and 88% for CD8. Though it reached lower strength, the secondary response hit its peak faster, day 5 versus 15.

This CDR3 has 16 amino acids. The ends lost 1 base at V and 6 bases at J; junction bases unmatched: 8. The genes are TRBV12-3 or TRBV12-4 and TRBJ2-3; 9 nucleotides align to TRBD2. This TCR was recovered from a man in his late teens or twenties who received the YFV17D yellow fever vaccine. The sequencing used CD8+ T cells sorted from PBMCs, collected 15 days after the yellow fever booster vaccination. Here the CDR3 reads CASSLVPSGDIDTQYF. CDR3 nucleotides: TGTGCCAGCAGTTTAGTTCCTAGCGGGGATATCGATACGCAGTATTTT.